This T cell receptor beta chain was sequenced for a study of chemoradiotherapy in HPV16-positive cancers. Study conclusions and caveats: Non-HPV-specific T cells did not expand in tumors during treatment, whereas candidate HPV-specific clones and E7-related motifs did. HPV-specific T cells were functionally defined from only two HPV16-positive patients.

The CDR3 runs 14 residues. Germline loops: CDR1 MNHNS, CDR2 SASEGT. Trimming stripped 6 bases from V and 4 bases from J, with 16 bases between. Generated by immunoSEQ multiplex PCR, the TCRdb table keeps only in-frame clones and is missing some. The sample lists about 39,000 clones; more than 65% were seen once. This clone was counted only a few times. Its antigen is not known. The rearrangement joins TRBV6-1 to TRBJ2-7; D is possibly TRBD1 or TRBD2 (6 bases each). The sequencing here drew on blood, taken from a patient who underwent chemoradiotherapy. The receptor comes from a human donor with HPV-associated anogenital cancer. CDR3 amino acids: CASSPQWGAYEQYF. CDR3 nucleotides: TGTGCCAGCAGCCCGCAATGGGGGGCTTACGAGCAGTACTTC.